One sample yielded the 9 T cell receptor beta chains listed below, sequenced in a study of shared clonotypes between healthy human individuals. Measured with immunoSEQ multiplex PCR; TCRdb has only the in-frame clones, and not every one. The table records 400,000 to 500,000 clones, about 79% of them present only once. Sequences were obtained from PBMCs. Source of these receptors: a woman between 40 and 50 years old in good health. Some clones in this sample may be carry-over from other donors' samples.

As to this clone: One end of the junction varies from germline; a read error may be responsible. In the same sample, other DNA sequences code for this CDR3. The chain joins TRBV30 to TRBJ2-6, with D possibly being TRBD1 (5 bases). Germline CDR1 reads GTSNPN; CDR2 reads SVGIG (reference sequence). The CDR3 is 15 residues long. CDR3: CAWVLSFSGANVLTF. DNA of the CDR3: TGTGCCTGGGTCCTGAGCTTCTCTGGGGCCAATGTCCTGACTTTC.

The gene calls are TRBV5-4 and TRBJ2-5; 9 nucleotides agree with TRBD2. V lost 0 bases and J lost 5; bases outside the gene matches: 8. Germline lookup yields CDR1 SGHNT and CDR2 YYREEE (reference sequence). The CDR3 totals 16 residues. CDR3 region: CASSLGAGGRVETQYF. The DNA for the CDR3 is TGTGCCAGCAGCTTGGGTGCGGGCGGGAGGGTTGAGACCCAGTACTTC. Supplemented by reference TRBV5-4 and TRBJ2-5, the full variable domain reads ETGVTQSPTHLIKTRGQQVTLRCSSQSGHNTVSWYQQALGQGPQFIFQYYREEENGRGNFPPRFSGLQFPNYSSELNVNALELDDSALYLCASSLGAGGRVETQYFGPGTRLLVL.

This clone has more than one count but fewer than ten. Germline is not matched at one junction end, which may reflect a read error. The chain has TRBV18 and TRBJ2-1; 8 nucleotides line up with TRBD2. Germline V lookup: CDR1 KGHSH, CDR2 LQKENI. The CDR3 contains 15 residues. CDR3 nucleotides: TGTGCCAGCTCGCCACAACCGGGGGGGTTCGATGAGCAGTTCTTC. Amino acid sequence: CASSPQPGGFDEQFF.

This rearrangement joins TRBV5-5 to TRBJ2-7; D possibly corresponds to TRBD1 (5 bases). Germline CDR1 SGHKS, CDR2 YYEKEE (reference sequence). V was trimmed by 0 bases and J by 2 bases, leaving 9 bases between them. The CDR3 runs 14 residues. The CDR3 DNA follows: TGTGCCAGCAGCTTGGAGGGGCCACCCTACGAGCAGTACTTC. It specifies CASSLEGPPYEQYF.

V usage is TRBV7-2 and J usage is TRBJ2-1; no clear D. The length of the CDR3 is 16 residues. Germline V gene sequence: CDR1 SGHTA, CDR2 FQGNSA. Trimming took off 1 base at V and 8 bases at J, with 18 bases between the two ends. The CDR3 bases are TGTGCCAGCAGCTTAGGTGGGTGGCAGACTTTCCATGAGCAGTTCTTC. Residues: CASSLGGWQTFHEQFF.

This clone was seen many times. Additional DNA sequences in this sample encode the identical CDR3. The chain joins TRBV7-6 to TRBJ1-2; D not resolved. Germline CDR1 is SGHVS and CDR2 is FNYEAQ. Deletions cut 5 bases from V and 2 bases from J, with 12 bases between. The CDR3 loop spans 14 amino acids. CDR3 amino acids: CASSPISANYGYTF. The CDR3, as DNA: TGTGCCAGCAGCCCTATATCGGCCAACTATGGCTACACCTTC.

The V call is TRBV7-2, the J call TRBJ1-2; D may be TRBD1 (6 bases). CDR3 length equals 15 residues. Trimming pared 1 base from V and 2 bases from J, leaving 11 bases between. Per germline, CDR1 SGHTA and CDR2 FQGNSA. The CDR3 coding sequence is TGTGCCAGCAGCTTAGATTGGGGGCAGAACTATGGCTACACCTTC. Its protein product is CASSLDWGQNYGYTF.

The chain uses TRBV4-2 and TRBJ1-6; the D gene is possibly TRBD1 (5 bases). CDR3 length equals 15 residues. Germline loops: CDR1 LGHNA, CDR2 YNFKEQ. Between the trimmed V and J ends, which lost 3 bases and 7 bases, there was a span of 13 bases. CDR3 nucleotides: TGTGCCAGCAGCCACGGACAAGCAGCGAATTCACCCCTCCACTTT. Translation gives CASSHGQAANSPLHF.

The chain combines TRBV7-3 with TRBJ1-1; 7 nucleotides line up with TRBD1. The CDR3 consists of 13 residues. V lost 5 bases to trimming and J lost 11 bases; unmatched junction nucleotides: 11. The germline V gene has CDR1 SGHTA and CDR2 FQGTGA. The CDR3 reads CASSPDRRNGAFF. The CDR3, as DNA: TGTGCCAGCAGCCCGGACAGGAGAAATGGGGCTTTCTTT.